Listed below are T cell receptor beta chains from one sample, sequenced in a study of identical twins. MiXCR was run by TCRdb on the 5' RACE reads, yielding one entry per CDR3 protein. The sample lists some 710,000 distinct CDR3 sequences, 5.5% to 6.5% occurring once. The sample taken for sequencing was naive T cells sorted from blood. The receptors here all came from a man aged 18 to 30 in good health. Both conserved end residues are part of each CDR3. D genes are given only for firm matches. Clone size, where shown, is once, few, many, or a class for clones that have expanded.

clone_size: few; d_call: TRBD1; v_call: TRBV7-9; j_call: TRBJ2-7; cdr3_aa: CASSPRTGEPYEQYF; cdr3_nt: TGTGCCAGCAGCCCCCGGACAGGGGAACCCTACGAGCAGTACTTC
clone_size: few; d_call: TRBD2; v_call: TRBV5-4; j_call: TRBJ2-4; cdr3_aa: CASSLETGANLGLADKNIQYF; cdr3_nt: TGTGCCAGCAGCTTGGAGACAGGGGCGAATCTGGGACTAGCGGACAAAAACATTCAGTACTTC
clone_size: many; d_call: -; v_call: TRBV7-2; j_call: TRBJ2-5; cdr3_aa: CASSRSTSETQYF; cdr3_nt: TGTGCCAGCAGCCGTTCAACCTCGGAGACCCAGTACTTC
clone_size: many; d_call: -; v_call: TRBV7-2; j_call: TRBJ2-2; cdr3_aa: CASSLVVETGELFF; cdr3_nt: TGTGCCAGCAGCTTAGTAGTGGAGACCGGGGAGCTGTTTTTT
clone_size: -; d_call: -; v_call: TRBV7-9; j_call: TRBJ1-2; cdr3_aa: CASSFRGENYGYTF; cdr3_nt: TGTGCCAGCAGCTTCCGGGGGGAAAACTATGGCTACACCTTC
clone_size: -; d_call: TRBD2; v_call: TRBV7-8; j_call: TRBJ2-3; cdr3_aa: CASSRGLAGVGTQYF; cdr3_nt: TGTGCCAGCAGTCGAGGACTAGCGGGAGTAGGCACGCAGTATTTT
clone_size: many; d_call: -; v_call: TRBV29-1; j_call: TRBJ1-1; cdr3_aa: CSVELLTDYTEAFF; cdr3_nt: TGCAGCGTTGAACTACTGACTGATTACACTGAAGCTTTCTTT
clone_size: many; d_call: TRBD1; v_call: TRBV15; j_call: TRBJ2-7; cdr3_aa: CATKDRGSYEQYF; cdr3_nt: TGTGCCACCAAGGACAGGGGGTCCTACGAGCAGTACTTC
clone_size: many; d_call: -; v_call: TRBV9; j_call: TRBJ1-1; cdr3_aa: CASSVAGGLDTEAFF; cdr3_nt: TGTGCCAGCAGCGTAGCCGGGGGCTTAGACACTGAAGCTTTCTTT
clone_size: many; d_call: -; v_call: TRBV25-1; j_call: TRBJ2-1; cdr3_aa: CASEKTYNEQFF; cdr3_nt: TGTGCCAGCGAGAAAACTTACAATGAGCAGTTCTTC
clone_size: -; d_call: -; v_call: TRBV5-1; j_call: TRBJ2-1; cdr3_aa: CASSLSINEQFF; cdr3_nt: TGCGCCAGCAGCTTGAGCATCAATGAGCAGTTCTTC
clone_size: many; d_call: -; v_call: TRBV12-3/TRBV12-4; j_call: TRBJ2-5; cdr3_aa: CASSAMDLVTGLGVAQYF; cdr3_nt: TGTGCCAGCAGCGCGATGGACCTAGTGACGGGACTTGGCGTGGCCCAGTACTTC
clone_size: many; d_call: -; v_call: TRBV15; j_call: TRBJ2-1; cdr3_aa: CATSNNRKGNEQFF; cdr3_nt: TGTGCCACCAGCAACAATAGGAAGGGTAATGAGCAGTTCTTC
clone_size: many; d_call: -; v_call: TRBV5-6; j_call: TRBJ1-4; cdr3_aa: CASSLDPRWGEKLFF; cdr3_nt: TGTGCCAGCAGCTTGGATCCGAGGTGGGGGGAAAAACTGTTTTTT
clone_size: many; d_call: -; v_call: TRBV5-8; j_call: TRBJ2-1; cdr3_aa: CASSPNPLGALDNEQFF; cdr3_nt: TGTGCCAGCAGCCCGAACCCATTAGGTGCGCTGGACAATGAGCAGTTCTTC
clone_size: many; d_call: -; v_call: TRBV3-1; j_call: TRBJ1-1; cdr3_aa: CASSQEAGLVTEAFF; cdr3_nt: TGTGCCAGCAGCCAAGAGGCAGGGTTGGTCACTGAAGCTTTCTTT
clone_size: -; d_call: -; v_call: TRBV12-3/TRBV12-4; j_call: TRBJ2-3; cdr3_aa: CASTESRGTDTQYF; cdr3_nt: TGTGCCAGCACGGAGAGCCGCGGCACAGATACGCAGTATTTT
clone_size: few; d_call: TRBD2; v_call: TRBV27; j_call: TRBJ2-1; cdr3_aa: CASSLEASGRLVLEQFF; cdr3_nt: TGTGCCAGCAGTTTAGAGGCTAGCGGGAGATTGGTTTTAGAGCAGTTCTTC
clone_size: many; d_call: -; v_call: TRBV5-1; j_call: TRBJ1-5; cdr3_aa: CASSGGESNQPQHF; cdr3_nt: TGCGCCAGCAGCGGCGGAGAAAGCAATCAGCCCCAGCATTTT
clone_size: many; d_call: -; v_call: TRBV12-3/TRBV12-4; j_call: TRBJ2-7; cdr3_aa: CASRKTGTRRDYEQYF; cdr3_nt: TGTGCCAGCAGGAAAACCGGGACTCGAAGAGACTACGAGCAGTACTTC
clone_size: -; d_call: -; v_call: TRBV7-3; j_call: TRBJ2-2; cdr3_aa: CASSLDPPNTGELFF; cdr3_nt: TGTGCCAGCAGCTTGGACCCTCCGAACACCGGGGAGCTGTTTTTT
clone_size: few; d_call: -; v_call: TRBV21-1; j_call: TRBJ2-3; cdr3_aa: CASSHAPGRTDTQYF; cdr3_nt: TGTGCCAGCAGCCACGCGCCAGGGCGGACAGATACGCAGTATTTT
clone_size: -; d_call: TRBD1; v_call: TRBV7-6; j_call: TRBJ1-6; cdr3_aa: CASSWTSGTGDNSPLHF; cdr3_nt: TGTGCCAGCAGCTGGACCTCCGGGACAGGGGATAATTCACCCCTCCACTTT
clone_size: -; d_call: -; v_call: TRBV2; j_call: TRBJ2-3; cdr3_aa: CASSEAGERAQYF; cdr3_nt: TGTGCCAGCAGTGAAGCGGGGGAGAGAGCGCAGTATTTT
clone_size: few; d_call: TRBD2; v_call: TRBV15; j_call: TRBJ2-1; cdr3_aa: CASRPMTSAINEQFF; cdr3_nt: TGTGCCTCACGCCCGATGACTAGCGCGATAAATGAGCAGTTCTTC
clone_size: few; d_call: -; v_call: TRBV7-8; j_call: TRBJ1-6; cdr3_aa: CASSPRPAGDNSPLHF; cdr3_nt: TGTGCCAGCAGCCCCCGGCCCGCCGGAGATAATTCACCCCTCCACTTT
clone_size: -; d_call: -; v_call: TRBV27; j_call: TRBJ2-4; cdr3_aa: CASSLSMGPPTKNIQYF; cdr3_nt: TGTGCCAGCAGTTTATCTATGGGGCCGCCGACCAAAAACATTCAGTACTTC
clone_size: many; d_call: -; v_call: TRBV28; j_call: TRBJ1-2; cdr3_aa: CASSHRDPEGYTF; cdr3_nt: TGTGCCAGCAGTCACCGGGACCCCGAGGGCTACACCTTC
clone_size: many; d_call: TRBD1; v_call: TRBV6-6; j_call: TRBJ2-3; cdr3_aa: CASRQGSTDTQYF; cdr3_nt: TGTGCCAGCAGACAGGGGAGCACAGATACGCAGTATTTT
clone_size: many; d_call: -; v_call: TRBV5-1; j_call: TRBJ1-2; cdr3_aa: CASSLAGRDRGYTF; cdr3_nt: TGCGCCAGCAGCTTGGCCGGGAGGGATCGTGGCTACACCTTC
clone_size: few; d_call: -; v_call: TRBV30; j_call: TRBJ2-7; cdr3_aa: CAWSAYTGLSYEQYF; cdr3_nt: TGTGCCTGGAGTGCCTATACAGGACTCTCCTACGAGCAGTACTTC
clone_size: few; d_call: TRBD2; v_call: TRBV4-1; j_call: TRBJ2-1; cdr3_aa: CASKGFTSESSYNEQFF; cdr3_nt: TGCGCCAGCAAAGGGTTTACTAGCGAGAGCTCCTACAATGAGCAGTTCTTC
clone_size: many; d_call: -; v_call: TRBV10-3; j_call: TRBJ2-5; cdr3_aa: CAISESRETQYF; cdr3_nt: TGTGCCATCAGTGAGTCGAGGGAGACCCAGTACTTC
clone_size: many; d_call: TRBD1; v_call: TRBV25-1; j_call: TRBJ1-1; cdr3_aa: CASLNRGQEAFF; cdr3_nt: TGTGCCAGCCTTAACCGGGGACAGGAAGCTTTCTTT
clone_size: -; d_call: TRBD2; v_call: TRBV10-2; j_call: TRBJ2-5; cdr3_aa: CASSEGGSGSLETQYF; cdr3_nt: TGCGCCAGCAGTGAAGGGGGTAGCGGGAGTCTGGAGACCCAGTACTTC
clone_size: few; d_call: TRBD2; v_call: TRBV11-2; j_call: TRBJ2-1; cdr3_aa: CASRAPGLAGRSEQFF; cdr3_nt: TGTGCCAGCAGAGCACCGGGACTAGCGGGAAGGAGTGAGCAGTTCTTC
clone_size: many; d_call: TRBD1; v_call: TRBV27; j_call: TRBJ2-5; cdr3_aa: CASSSLGQGLETQYF; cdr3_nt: TGTGCCAGCAGTTCTTTAGGACAGGGACTGGAGACCCAGTACTTC
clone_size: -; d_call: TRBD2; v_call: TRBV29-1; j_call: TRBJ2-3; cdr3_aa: CSLSSGRATSTDTQYF; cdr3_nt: TGCAGCCTTTCTAGCGGGAGGGCGACTAGCACAGATACGCAGTATTTT
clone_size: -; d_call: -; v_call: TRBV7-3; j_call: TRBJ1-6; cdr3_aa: CASSLHPGADNNSPLHF; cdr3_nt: TGTGCCAGCAGCCTACACCCTGGGGCCGACAATAATTCACCCCTCCACTTT
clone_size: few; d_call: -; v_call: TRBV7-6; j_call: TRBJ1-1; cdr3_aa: CASSLDGVREDTEAFF; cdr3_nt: TGTGCCAGCAGCTTAGACGGGGTCAGGGAGGACACTGAAGCTTTCTTT
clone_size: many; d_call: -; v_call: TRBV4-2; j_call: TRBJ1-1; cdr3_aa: CASSQRTGLNTEAFF; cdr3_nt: TGTGCCAGCAGCCAACGAACAGGACTGAACACTGAAGCTTTCTTT
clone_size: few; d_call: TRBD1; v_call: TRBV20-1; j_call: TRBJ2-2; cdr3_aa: CSVTGTGTGELFF; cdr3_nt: TGCAGTGTTACCGGGACAGGGACCGGGGAGCTGTTTTTT
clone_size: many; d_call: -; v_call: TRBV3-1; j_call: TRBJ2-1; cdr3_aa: CASSQDRSAYNEQFF; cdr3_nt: TGTGCCAGCAGCCAAGATCGTTCTGCCTACAATGAGCAGTTCTTC
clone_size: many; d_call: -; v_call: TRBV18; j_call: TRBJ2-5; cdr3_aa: CASSPDQFSETQYF; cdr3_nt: TGTGCCAGCTCACCCGATCAGTTTTCAGAGACCCAGTACTTC
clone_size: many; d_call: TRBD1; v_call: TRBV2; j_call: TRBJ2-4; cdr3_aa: CASSGQGRDIQYF; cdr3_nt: TGTGCCAGCAGTGGACAGGGGAGAGACATTCAGTACTTC
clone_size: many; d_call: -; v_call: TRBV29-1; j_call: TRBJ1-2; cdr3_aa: CSVEDGLIYGYTF; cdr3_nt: TGCAGCGTTGAAGATGGGCTGATCTATGGCTACACCTTC
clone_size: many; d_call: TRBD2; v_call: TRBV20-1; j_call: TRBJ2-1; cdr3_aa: CSARDRSPSGSRFFDEQFF; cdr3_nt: TGCAGTGCTAGAGATCGGTCTCCTAGCGGGAGTCGGTTTTTTGATGAGCAGTTCTTC
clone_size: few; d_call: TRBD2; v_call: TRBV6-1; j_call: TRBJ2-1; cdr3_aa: CASTTRGGLYNEQFF; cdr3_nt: TGTGCCAGCACAACTCGGGGGGGCCTATACAATGAGCAGTTCTTC